The rows below give T cell receptor beta chains drawn from one sample of a study of shared clonotypes between healthy human individuals. TCRdb's copy holds only in-frame clones and misses some; the assay was immunoSEQ multiplex PCR. The table records hundreds of thousands of clones, roughly 95% of them present only once. The sample was naive CD8+ T cells sorted from blood. The receptors were gathered from a woman in her 30s in good health. Both conserved end residues are part of each CDR3. Fields, in order: V gene, clone size, J gene, D gene, CDR3 protein, CDR3 DNA. A D gene is named only where the DNA matches it firmly. Clone sizes are given selectively: once, few, many, or a class where the clone is expanded.

TRBV13,-,TRBJ2-2,-,CASSLTPPGHITGELFF,TGTGCCAGCAGCTTGACCCCACCGGGACACATAACCGGGGAGCTGTTTTTT
TRBV9,-,TRBJ1-4,-,CASSVAQTALKEKLFF,TGTGCCAGCAGCGTAGCCCAGACGGCTCTAAAGGAAAAACTGTTTTTT
TRBV11-3,-,TRBJ2-7,TRBD2,CASSPRTSGRNEQYF,TGTGCCAGCAGCCCACGGACTAGCGGGAGAAACGAGCAGTACTTC
TRBV4-1,-,TRBJ1-4,-,CASSQSRRNEKLFF,TGCGCCAGCAGCCAATCCCGGAGGAATGAAAAACTGTTTTTT
TRBV20-1,-,TRBJ2-7,-,CSAWSYEQYF,TGCAGTGCCTGGAGTTACGAGCAGTACTTC
TRBV7-9,-,TRBJ2-3,-,CASSSRRTTDTQYF,TGTGCCAGCAGCTCCCGCCGGACGACAGATACGCAGTATTTT
TRBV28,-,TRBJ2-7,TRBD1,CASSLGQNRLYEQYF,TGTGCCAGCAGTTTGGGACAGAATCGTCTCTACGAGCAGTACTTC
TRBV10-1,once,TRBJ2-7,-,CASRRKFEQYF,TGCGCCAGCAGAAGAAAGTTCGAGCAGTACTTC
TRBV9,-,TRBJ2-1,-,CASSARLSTYNEQFF,TGTGCCAGCAGCGCGAGACTTTCTACCTACAATGAGCAGTTCTTC
TRBV10-1,-,TRBJ2-7,-,CASSDFSYEQYF,TGCGCCAGCAGTGATTTCTCCTACGAGCAGTACTTC
TRBV27,-,TRBJ2-3,TRBD2,CASSLISSGSWGTDTQYF,TGTGCCAGCAGTTTAATCTCTAGCGGGAGCTGGGGCACAGATACGCAGTATTTT
TRBV27,-,TRBJ2-7,-,CASSLMGYASYEQYF,TGTGCCAGCAGTTTAATGGGGTACGCCTCCTACGAGCAGTACTTC
TRBV7-9,-,TRBJ2-7,TRBD1,CASSRIDRVGSYEQYF,TGTGCCAGCAGCCGTATTGACAGGGTTGGCTCCTACGAGCAGTACTTC
TRBV19,-,TRBJ2-7,TRBD2,CASSMGLAGSRTREQYF,TGTGCCAGTAGTATGGGTCTAGCGGGTTCCCGGACTCGCGAGCAGTACTTC
TRBV5-6,-,TRBJ2-7,TRBD2,CASSLAGGPYEQYF,TGTGCCAGCAGCTTGGCGGGAGGGCCCTACGAGCAGTACTTC
TRBV4-1,-,TRBJ1-1,TRBD1,CASSQVGTGYTEAFF,TGCGCCAGCAGCCAAGTTGGGACAGGGTACACTGAAGCTTTCTTT
TRBV28,-,TRBJ2-2,-,CASSFRPIYTGELFF,TGTGCCAGCAGTTTTCGACCGATATACACCGGGGAGCTGTTTTTT
TRBV2,-,TRBJ1-1,-,CASSAQGNTEAFF,TGTGCCAGCAGTGCTCAGGGGAACACTGAAGCTTTCTTT
TRBV2,-,TRBJ2-7,-,CASSEASSYEQYF,TGTGCCAGCAGTGAGGCGAGCTCCTACGAGCAGTACTTC
TRBV7-8,-,TRBJ1-4,-,CASSPVTATNEKLFF,TGTGCCAGCAGCCCCGTAACCGCTACCAATGAAAAACTGTTTTTT
TRBV5-1,-,TRBJ2-7,-,CASSSDESYEQYF,TGCGCCAGCAGCTCCGACGAGTCCTACGAGCAGTACTTC
TRBV27,few,TRBJ2-7,TRBD1,CAVLPGTGFEQYF,TGTGCCGTATTACCCGGGACAGGGTTCGAGCAGTACTTC
TRBV29-1,-,TRBJ2-7,-,CSVEGGNSYEQYF,TGCAGCGTTGAGGGGGGAAACTCCTACGAGCAGTACTTC
TRBV4-1,-,TRBJ1-2,-,CASSQNKANYGYTF,TGCGCCAGCAGCCAAAACAAGGCCAACTATGGCTACACCTTC
TRBV7-9,-,TRBJ2-2,TRBD2,CASSPGGPGELFF,TGTGCCAGCAGCCCGGGAGGGCCCGGGGAGCTGTTTTTT
TRBV13,-,TRBJ2-7,-,CASSLGLGITYEQYF,TGTGCCAGCAGCTTAGGCCTGGGCATAACCTACGAGCAGTACTTC
TRBV13,once,TRBJ2-1,TRBD2,CASSFTLAGVNEQFF,TGTGCCAGCAGCTTCACGCTAGCGGGAGTTAATGAGCAGTTCTTC
TRBV5-6,-,TRBJ2-7,-,CASSEGSGAVTDYEQYF,TGTGCCAGCAGCGAAGGATCTGGGGCAGTTACGGACTACGAGCAGTACTTC
TRBV14,-,TRBJ2-7,TRBD2,CASSQGGGTYEQYF,TGTGCCAGCAGCCAAGGGGGAGGGACCTACGAGCAGTACTTC
TRBV6-5,-,TRBJ1-4,-,CASSSQGRLREKLFF,TGTGCCAGCAGTTCCCAGGGACGATTGCGGGAAAAACTGTTTTTT
TRBV28,-,TRBJ1-1,-,CASSAGGRNTEAFF,TGTGCCAGCAGTGCAGGTGGTCGGAACACTGAAGCTTTCTTT
TRBV10-3,-,TRBJ2-7,TRBD2,CAATSGSNEQYF,TGTGCCGCCACTAGCGGGAGTAATGAGCAGTACTTC
TRBV29-1,-,TRBJ2-7,-,CSGQGASSYEQYF,TGCAGCGGCCAAGGGGCTTCCTCCTACGAGCAGTACTTC
TRBV29-1,-,TRBJ2-7,-,CSVLQSYEQYF,TGCAGCGTTCTCCAGTCCTACGAGCAGTACTTC
TRBV6-5,-,TRBJ2-7,-,CASAFSESYEQYF,TGTGCCAGCGCCTTTAGCGAGTCCTACGAGCAGTACTTC
TRBV28,-,TRBJ2-7,-,CASSLVSAIYEQYF,TGTGCCAGCAGTTTGGTTAGTGCTATCTACGAGCAGTACTTC
TRBV4-2,-,TRBJ1-2,TRBD1,CASSNSNRGYYGYTF,TGTGCCAGCAGCAATAGTAACAGGGGTTACTATGGCTACACCTTC
TRBV5-1,-,TRBJ2-2,-,CASRLTFVLTGELFF,TGCGCCAGCAGGCTTACCTTCGTACTCACCGGGGAGCTGTTTTTT
TRBV6-6,-,TRBJ2-1,-,CASSRTQNEQFF,TGTGCCAGCAGTCGAACCCAAAATGAGCAGTTCTTC
TRBV2,-,TRBJ2-7,-,CASREYEQYF,TGTGCCAGCAGGGAGTACGAGCAGTACTTC
TRBV28,-,TRBJ2-5,TRBD2,CASRWGTSDGKRTQYF,TGTGCCAGCAGGTGGGGGACTAGCGATGGCAAGAGAACCCAGTACTTC
TRBV30,-,TRBJ2-7,-,CALGSMSVAYEQYF,TGTGCCCTGGGGTCGATGTCGGTGGCCTACGAGCAGTACTTC
TRBV5-1,-,TRBJ1-4,-,CASSLDRNNEKLFF,TGTGCCAGCAGCTTGGACAGAAATAATGAAAAACTGTTTTTT
TRBV19,once,TRBJ2-1,-,CASSPIVVGGNEQFF,TGTGCCAGTTCCCCAATAGTAGTGGGGGGCAATGAGCAGTTCTTC